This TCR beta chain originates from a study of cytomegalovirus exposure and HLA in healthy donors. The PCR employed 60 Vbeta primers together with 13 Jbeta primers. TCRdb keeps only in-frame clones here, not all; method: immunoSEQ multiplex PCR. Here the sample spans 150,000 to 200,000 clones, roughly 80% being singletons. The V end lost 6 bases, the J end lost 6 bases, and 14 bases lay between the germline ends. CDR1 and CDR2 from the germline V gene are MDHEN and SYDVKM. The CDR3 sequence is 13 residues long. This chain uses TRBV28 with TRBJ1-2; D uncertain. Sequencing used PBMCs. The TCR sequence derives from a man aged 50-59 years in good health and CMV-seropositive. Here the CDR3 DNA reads TGTGCCAGCAGCCTGACACAACCAAATGGCTACACCTTC. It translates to CASSLTQPNGYTF.